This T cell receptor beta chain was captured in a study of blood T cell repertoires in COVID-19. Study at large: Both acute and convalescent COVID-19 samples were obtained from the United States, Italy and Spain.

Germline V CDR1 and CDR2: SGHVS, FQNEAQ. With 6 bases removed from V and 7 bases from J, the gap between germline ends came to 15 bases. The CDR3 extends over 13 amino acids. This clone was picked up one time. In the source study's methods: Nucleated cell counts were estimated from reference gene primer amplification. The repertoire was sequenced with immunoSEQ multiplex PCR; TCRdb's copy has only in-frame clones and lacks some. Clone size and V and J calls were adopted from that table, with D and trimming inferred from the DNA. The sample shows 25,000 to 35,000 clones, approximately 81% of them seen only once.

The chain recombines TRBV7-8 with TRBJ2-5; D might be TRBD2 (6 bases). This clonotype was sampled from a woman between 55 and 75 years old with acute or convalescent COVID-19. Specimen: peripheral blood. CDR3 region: CASRKGLEGTQYF. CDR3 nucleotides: TGTGCCAGCAGAAAGGGACTGGAGGGGACCCAGTACTTC.